These 29 T cell receptor beta chains were all obtained from the same sample, sequenced in a study of post-analysis software for immune sequencing data (dated by TCRdb to between 2015 and 2017). General findings and caveats noted by the study authors: Four to six TRBV segments, including TRBV5-6, TRBV5-1 and TRBV20-1, were significantly more frequent in patients than controls.

The method was PCR. TCRdb names Illumina HiSeq 2500 as the instrument used. Unique molecular identifiers were incorporated into TCR beta cDNA libraries to reduce PCR and sequencing biases. Using fastp trimming at Q25 and MiXCR clonotype assembly, TCRdb reanalyzed the public sequencing data and kept in-frame beta chains. Merged by CDR3 protein, the rows form single entries marked with the most common genes and DNA. Present in this sample are more than 500,000 distinct CDR3 sequences, less than 40% of which were seen just once. Around 6% of the sample comes from the top ten. No cognate antigen is known for these TCRs. Source material: blood. The source is a girl aged 2-17 years with multiple sclerosis.

The V and J genes are TRBV7-8 and TRBJ2-7; D remains unclear. From germline, CDR1 is SGHVS and CDR2 FQNEAQ. The CDR3 loop spans 14 amino acids. V was cut by 2 bases and J by 2 bases, with 10 bases left in between. CDR3 region: CASSLLQPTYEQYF. CDR3 bases: TGTGCCAGCAGCTTATTACAGCCAACCTACGAGCAGTACTTC.

This sequence joins TRBV4-1 and TRBJ1-2, with D uncertain. V was trimmed by 2 bases and J by 2 bases, leaving 9 bases between them. Looked up from germline, CDR1 is MGHRA and CDR2 is YSYEKL. This CDR3 spans 14 amino acids. In nucleotides, the CDR3 is TGCGCCAGCAGCCAATTTGAACAGAACTATGGCTACACCTTC. This encodes CASSQFEQNYGYTF.

The gene calls are TRBV6-1 and TRBJ2-2, with D possibly matching TRBD1 (6 bases). Trimming cost V 7 bases and J 7 bases, with 10 bases left between them. This CDR3 is 12 amino acids long. The germline gives CDR1 MNHNS, CDR2 SASEGT. CDR3 residues: CASTRGGGELFF. CDR3 nucleotides: TGTGCCAGCACCAGGGGTGGCGGGGAGCTGTTTTTT.

CDR3 loop: CASSQVEGAGYTF. CDR3 coding DNA: TGTGCCAGCAGCCAAGTTGAGGGGGCTGGCTACACCTTC. V gene TRBV3-1 combines with J gene TRBJ1-2; TRBD1 agrees at 7 bases. The ends lost 1 base at V and 7 bases at J; junction bases unmatched: 3. The CDR3 contains 13 residues. Germline V CDR1 and CDR2: LGHDT, YNNKEL (reference sequence).

The chain uses TRBV12-3 or TRBV12-4 and TRBJ2-7; 9 bases fit TRBD1. This CDR3 comprises 14 residues. V was clipped by 6 bases and J by 9 bases; unmatched bases: 12. CDR3 region: CASSPGGQGLAQYF. CDR3 DNA sequence: TGTGCCAGCAGCCCCGGTGGACAGGGGTTAGCGCAGTACTTC.

The chain couples TRBV5-1 to TRBJ2-2; 12 positions agree with TRBD2. V gave up 6 bases and J gave up 5 bases; unmatched junction bases: 2. The CDR3 is 14 residues long. CDR1 is SGHRS, CDR2 YFSETQ, per germline. Written as DNA, the CDR3 is TGCGCCAGCAACGGACTAGCGGGGACCGGGGAGCTGTTTTTT. It encodes CASNGLAGTGELFF.

The rearrangement joins TRBV7-2 to TRBJ2-5; 8 bases align to TRBD2. With 5 bases clipped from V and 2 bases from J, the junction kept 7 bases outside the gene matches. The CDR3 is 15 amino acids. Germline V gene lookup returns CDR1 SGHTA and CDR2 FQGNSA. This CDR3 is CASSPEGTRQETQYF. As DNA, the CDR3 is TGTGCCAGCAGCCCCGAGGGGACTAGACAAGAGACCCAGTACTTC.

This clonotype came up a few times. The chain uses TRBV21-1 and TRBJ2-5; the D call of TRBD1 is as the table states it, not checked on the DNA. TRBV21-1 is recorded as a pseudogene. The CDR3 runs 13 residues. In nucleotides, the CDR3 is TGTGCCAGCAGCAAACCCCAGGGAGAGACCCAGTACTTC. It yields the protein CASSKPQGETQYF.

This chain connects TRBV7-8 to TRBJ1-2; perhaps TRBD1 as D (6 bases). Trimming took 4 bases from V and 4 from J, leaving 16 bases between them. Germline CDR1 reads SGHVS; CDR2 reads FQNEAQ. This CDR3 contains 15 residues. DNA for the CDR3: TGTGCCAGCAGCTCCAACAGGGCCTTACTCTATGGCTACACCTTC. Amino acid sequence: CASSSNRALLYGYTF.

This rearrangement joins TRBV7-9 to TRBJ2-7; D is unresolved. Trimming removed 1 base from V and 2 bases from J, with 9 bases in between. Germline CDR1 is SEHNR and CDR2 is FQNEAQ (reference sequence). This CDR3 has 14 residues. The chain's CDR3 is CASSLDGFPYEQYF. For the CDR3, the DNA is TGTGCCAGCAGCTTAGACGGGTTTCCCTACGAGCAGTACTTC.

This chain joins TRBV5-6 and TRBJ2-1; the match to TRBD1 covers 9 bases. This CDR3 spans 15 amino acids. The V gene end was trimmed by 0 bases and the J gene end by 3 bases; junction bases not matched to a gene: 1. In germline, CDR1 is SGHDT, CDR2 YYEEEE. CDR3 in amino acids: CASSLVGQGYNEQFF. DNA of the CDR3: TGTGCCAGCAGCTTGGTGGGACAGGGCTACAATGAGCAGTTCTTC.

The CDR3, as DNA: TGTGCCAGCAGCGCGCGATCTCAGGTTTCCTATGGCTACACCTTC. Translated, it gives CASSARSQVSYGYTF. The rearrangement uses TRBV11-2 and TRBJ1-2; unclear D gene. Germline loops: CDR1 SGHAT, CDR2 FQNNGV. V was trimmed by 5 bases and J by 4 bases, leaving 17 bases between them. The CDR3 loop spans 15 amino acids.

This rearrangement joins TRBV10-3 to TRBJ2-1; maybe TRBD1 (7 bases). The CDR3 covers 15 residues. In germline, CDR1 is ENHRY, CDR2 SYGVKD. Trimming removed 5 bases at V and 8 bases at J, with 19 bases between. The CDR3 DNA follows: TGTGCCATCAGTCGACAGGGAGGATTATTCGATGAGCAGTTCTTC. Encoded protein: CAISRQGGLFDEQFF.

The chain is built from TRBV5-1 and TRBJ2-1, with D hard to call. The germline V and J ends were trimmed by 4 bases and 7 bases, with 9 bases remaining between them. The CDR3 spans 12 residues. Germline V gives CDR1 SGHRS, CDR2 YFSETQ. The CDR3 is CASSEGTNEQFF. As DNA, the CDR3 is TGCGCCAGCAGCGAAGGTACGAATGAGCAGTTCTTC. Full variable domain (outside the CDR3, taken from reference TRBV5-1 and TRBJ2-1): KAGVTQTPRYLIKTRGQQVTLSCSPISGHRSVSWYQQTPGQGLQFLFEYFSETQRNKGNFPGRFSGRQFSNSRSEMNVSTLELGDSALYLCASSEGTNEQFFGPGTRLTVL.

The DNA for the CDR3 is TGCGCCAGCAGCTTGGGGACTGCAGCCGTCAACACCGGGGAGCTGTTTTTT. Residues: CASSLGTAAVNTGELFF. The rearrangement joins TRBV5-1 to TRBJ2-2, with TRBD2 as a possible D gene (5 bases). The V and J ends lost 0 bases and 2 bases respectively, with 14 bases between them. The V gene's germline CDR1 is SGHRS and CDR2 YFSETQ. The CDR3 runs 17 residues.

The chain carries TRBV4-1 and TRBJ1-1; D may be TRBD1 (5 bases). Germline V lookup: CDR1 MGHRA, CDR2 YSYEKL. V was cut by 0 bases and J by 5 bases, with 19 bases left in between. The CDR3 covers 17 residues. CDR3 loop: CASSQDQAGRGGTEAFF. The CDR3 DNA is TGCGCCAGCAGCCAAGATCAGGCGGGGCGTGGGGGAACTGAAGCTTTCTTT.

The CDR3 DNA reads as TGTGCCAGCAGCTCTTATTACGGTGCAGGACAGGGGTACAATGAGCAGTTCTTC. Protein: CASSSYYGAGQGYNEQFF. This sequence joins TRBV11-2 and TRBJ2-1; 9 nucleotides line up with TRBD1. Germline CDR1 SGHAT, CDR2 FQNNGV. J lost 4 bases, V lost 4 bases, and 14 bases had no gene match. The CDR3 has 18 residues.

The V and J genes are TRBV3-1 and TRBJ2-5, with 8 bases matching TRBD2. V dropped 0 bases and J dropped 4; count of bases not matched to a gene: 4. The V gene's germline CDR1 is LGHDT and CDR2 YNNKEL (reference sequence). This CDR3 is 15 amino acids long. This chain's CDR3 is CASSQDPAGAETQYF. CDR3 nucleotide sequence: TGTGCCAGCAGCCAAGATCCAGCGGGGGCAGAGACCCAGTACTTC.

J is TRBJ2-5 and V is TRBV29-1; possibly TRBD2 for D (6 bases). Trimming left V 5 bases short and J 1 base short, with 8 bases between. Germline V lookup: CDR1 SQVTM, CDR2 ANQGSEA. The CDR3 runs 12 residues. CDR3: CSVSGFQETQYF. The DNA of the CDR3 is TGCAGCGTTAGCGGGTTCCAAGAGACCCAGTACTTC.

This clonotype was counted between two and nine times. The chain joins TRBV10-3 to TRBJ2-5; 10 bases are a match to TRBD1. J gave up 0 bases and V 5 bases, and 3 bases lay outside the gene matches. Germline V lookup: CDR1 ENHRY, CDR2 SYGVKD. The CDR3 is 15 amino acids. The CDR3: CAISKDRGDQETQYF. CDR3 DNA: TGTGCCATCAGTAAGGACAGGGGGGACCAAGAGACCCAGTACTTC.

At least ten counts were recorded for this clonotype. One end of the junction varies from germline; a read error may be responsible. The chain is built from TRBV5-1 and TRBJ2-3; tentative D call: TRBD1 (5 bases). Germline V gene lookup returns CDR1 SGHRS and CDR2 YFSETQ. The CDR3 has 13 amino acids. The CDR3 DNA reads TGTGCCAGCAGCTTACAGGGCACAGATACGCAGTATTTT. This gives the protein CASSLQGTDTQYF.

V usage is TRBV27 and J usage is TRBJ2-1, with D perhaps TRBD2 (5 bases). The CDR3 contains 12 residues. V was pared by 4 bases and J by 12 bases, with 13 bases between. Looked up from germline, CDR1 is MNHEY and CDR2 is SMNVEV (reference sequence). The CDR3 DNA is TGTGCCAGCAGTTCCCTTGGGAGCGGGCAGTTCTTC. It specifies CASSSLGSGQFF.

This clonotype was detected only a few times. V usage is TRBV10-3 and J usage is TRBJ2-5; a weak D match, TRBD2 (5 bases). CDR1 ENHRY and CDR2 SYGVKD come from the germline V gene. The CDR3 runs 13 residues. The V and J ends lost 8 bases and 2 bases respectively, with 12 bases between them. CDR3 nucleotide sequence: TGTGCCATCGGTAAACTAGGACAAGAGACCCAGTACTTC. Translating it yields CAIGKLGQETQYF.

The rearrangement joins TRBV4-1 to TRBJ2-1; 13 bases agree with TRBD2. Germline CDR1 MGHRA, CDR2 YSYEKL. CDR3 length: 17 amino acids. V trimming: 3 bases; J trimming: 4 bases; junction bases outside the gene matches: 6. For the CDR3, the DNA is TGCGCCAGCAGCCACAGGACTAGCGGGAGACCTTACAATGAGCAGTTCTTC. Its protein is CASSHRTSGRPYNEQFF.

There are a few counts of this clonotype. V is TRBV11-2 and J is TRBJ2-3; D may be TRBD2 (5 bases). This CDR3 region has 15 residues. V gave up 3 bases and J gave up 5 bases, with 15 bases separating them. Germline CDR1 is SGHAT and CDR2 is FQNNGV. The chain's CDR3 is CASSFALLLGDTQYF. DNA for the CDR3: TGTGCCAGCAGCTTTGCTCTCTTACTAGGAGATACGCAGTATTTT. Drawing the rest from reference TRBV11-2 and TRBJ2-3, the complete variable domain is EAGVAQSPRYKIIEKRQSVAFWCNPISGHATLYWYQQILGQGPKLLIQFQNNGVVDDSQLPKDRFSAERLKGVDSTLKIQPAKLEDSAVYLCASSFALLLGDTQYFGPGTRLTVL.

The V gene is TRBV7-2, the J gene TRBJ2-7; the D gene could be TRBD1 or TRBD2 (5 bases each). From germline, CDR1 is SGHTA and CDR2 FQGNSA. V was cut by 5 bases and J by 0 bases, with 14 bases left in between. The CDR3 spans 15 residues. The CDR3 region has the DNA TGTGCCAGCAGCACCGGGGCGACCAGCTCCTACGAGCAGTACTTC. Its translation is CASSTGATSSYEQYF.

J is TRBJ1-5 and V is TRBV6-6; D perhaps matches TRBD1 (5 bases). CDR3 length: 14 amino acids. CDR1 MNHNY and CDR2 SVGAGI come from the germline V gene (reference sequence). Trimming removed 3 bases from V and 6 bases from J, with 12 bases in between. In nucleotides, the CDR3 is TGTGCCAGCAGTTATGGGGGGGGAAGTCAGCCCCAGCATTTT. Translation gives CASSYGGGSQPQHF.

This clonotype has a handful of counts. The chain recombines TRBV13 with TRBJ2-7; 10 bases map to TRBD1. The CDR3 spans 14 residues. Germline CDR1 PRHDT, CDR2 FYEKMQ (reference sequence). V was pared by 6 bases and J by 2 bases, with 4 bases of the junction left unmatched. DNA of the CDR3: TGTGCCAGCAGGGTGGGACAGGGGACCTACGAGCAGTACTTC. Amino acid sequence: CASRVGQGTYEQYF.

This clonotype came up many times. J is TRBJ2-7 and V is TRBV7-9, with 7 nucleotides matching TRBD2. The V gene end was trimmed by 8 bases and the J gene end by 3 bases; junction bases not matched to a gene: 10. The CDR3 covers 14 residues. CDR1 SEHNR and CDR2 FQNEAQ come from the germline V gene (reference sequence). The CDR3 spells CASAPAGDVYEQYF. The CDR3 coding sequence is TGTGCCAGCGCCCCGGCGGGGGATGTCTACGAGCAGTACTTC.